This TCR beta chain was obtained from a study of neurological immune-mediated disorders. The study, taken as a whole, reports: Any association between clinical or MRI features and the multiple sclerosis repertoire cluster was absent. No CDR3 amino acid sequences were shared by expanded clones across subjects, suggesting private repertoires in all groups. On phylogenetic grouping, the repertoires of 18 of 34 multiple sclerosis patients fell within one related-CDR3 cluster, constituting a possible signature.

With 10-nucleotide random UMIs, 5'RACE was used to make the cDNA. TCRdb called the 5' RACE reads again in MiXCR, with one record for every CDR3 protein. This sample has 66,000 or so distinct CDR3 sequences; 3% to 3.5% occur once, and the top ten carry roughly 3.7%. The CDR3 has 13 residues. Trimming removed 8 bases at V and 5 bases at J, with 16 bases between. Germline-derived CDR1 and CDR2 are SEHNR and FQNEAQ (reference sequence). This clonotype was detected ten times or more. The antigen remains undetermined. The sample taken for sequencing was PBMCs. The receptor was derived from a man in his forties with multiple sclerosis. This chain uses TRBV7-9 with TRBJ2-7, with D unresolved. The CDR3: CASQDFPQDEQYF. DNA for the CDR3: TGTGCCAGCCAGGATTTCCCCCAGGACGAGCAGTACTTC.